These 10 T cell receptor beta chains were all obtained from the same sample, sequenced in a study of blood T cells in healthy people across ages. A J-beta primer mix and a sample-barcoded 5' primer were used in a second PCR of about 7 to 12 cycles. MiXCR, applied by TCRdb to the 5' RACE reads, yields one record per CDR3 protein. This table holds fewer than 2 million distinct CDR3 sequences, roughly two fifths found once. What was sequenced was blood. These receptors all come from a human donor in good health.

This clonotype was seen only once. This chain uses TRBV20-1 with TRBJ2-3; 10 bases map to TRBD2. CDR3 length equals 15 residues. Trimming took 7 bases from V and 4 from J; bases not matched to a gene: 11. Germline values: CDR1 DFQATT, CDR2 SNEGSKA (reference sequence). CDR3 sequence (DNA): TGCAGTGTAGCGGGGGGTTCGATGAGGTCAGATACGCAGTATTTT. Translated: CSVAGGSMRSDTQYF.

There are a few counts of this clonotype. V usage is TRBV28 and J usage is TRBJ2-4; D remains ambiguous. Germline V CDR1 and CDR2: MDHEN, SYDVKM. The ends were cut back, 3 bases at V and 0 bases at J, with 15 bases in the middle. The CDR3 length is 17 residues. The CDR3 reads CASSFNSAAIAKNIQYF. In nucleotides, the CDR3 is TGTGCCAGCAGTTTTAATTCGGCAGCCATAGCCAAAAACATTCAGTACTTC.

The genes are TRBV6-1 and TRBJ1-5; 7 bases map to TRBD1. The CDR3 runs to 16 residues. Unmatched junction bases numbered 7, after V lost 4 bases and J lost 1 base. Germline V CDR1 and CDR2: MNHNS, SASEGT. CDR3 sequence: CASSVLTGISNQPQHF. CDR3 nucleotides: TGTGCCAGCAGTGTTTTGACAGGGATCAGCAATCAGCCCCAGCATTTT.

This clonotype was counted only a few times. The chain recombines TRBV7-2 with TRBJ1-2, with D possibly TRBD1 on 5 matching bases. This CDR3 is built from 15 residues. Trimming took off 4 bases at V and 2 bases at J, with 14 bases between the two ends. Germline V gives CDR1 SGHTA, CDR2 FQGNSA. This CDR3 reads CASSWARRTNYGYTF. The CDR3 nucleotides read TGTGCCAGCAGCTGGGCCCGGCGGACAAACTATGGCTACACCTTC.

This clonotype was observed a few times. The rearrangement joins TRBV12-5 to TRBJ2-1; D is possibly TRBD2 (5 bases). Per germline, CDR1 LGHNT and CDR2 FRNRAP. Trimming removed 0 bases at V and 13 bases at J, with 16 bases between. This CDR3 spans 14 amino acids. The CDR3: CASGLVLSGSKQFF. In DNA, the CDR3 is TGTGCTAGTGGTTTGGTACTCAGCGGTTCTAAACAGTTCTTC.

V is TRBV9 and J is TRBJ2-1; D unresolved. Per germline, CDR1 SGDLS and CDR2 YYNGEE. There are 13 residues in the CDR3. V lost 1 base to trimming and J lost 5 bases, with 7 bases between them. The CDR3 DNA is TGTGCCAGCAGCGTAAATACAGACAATGAGCAGTTCTTC. Translated, it gives CASSVNTDNEQFF.

V usage is TRBV27 and J usage is TRBJ2-2; D is possibly TRBD1 or TRBD2 (5 bases each). The CDR3 runs 14 residues. Germline assignment: CDR1 MNHEY and CDR2 SMNVEV (reference sequence). V lost 8 bases and J lost 0, with 10 bases in between. The CDR3 DNA reads TGTGCCAGCTGCTGGGACGCGAACACCGGGGAGCTGTTTTTT. This encodes CASCWDANTGELFF.

This clonotype was seen only a few times. V gene TRBV12-3 or TRBV12-4 combines with J gene TRBJ2-5; D remains unclear. The J call could be wrong; TRBJ2-7 is a better fit for the DNA end. The CDR3 contains 13 residues. CDR3 DNA sequence: TGTGCCAGCAGTCTTTTATTGCGTTACGAGCAGTACTTC. Translation: CASSLLLRYEQYF.

The table lists this clonotype with a few counts. The chain carries TRBV28 and TRBJ2-7; D is unresolved. The CDR3 is 13 residues long. The V gene lost 5 bases and the J gene lost 3 bases, with 11 bases spanning the gap. Germline loops: CDR1 MDHEN, CDR2 SYDVKM. The CDR3 DNA is TGTGCCAGCAGTCGGACCCGACTCTACGAGCAGTACTTC. Its protein is CASSRTRLYEQYF.

Comment on this clonotype: The junction does not match germline at one end; this may be a read error. The chain's CDR3 is CASSLETAGEQFF. The CDR3 DNA is TGTGCTAGCAGCTTAGAGACGGCAGGAGAGCAGTTCTTC. The genes are TRBV7-7 and TRBJ2-1; unclear D gene. The CDR3 consists of 13 residues. Germline CDR1 reads SSHAT; CDR2 reads FNYEAQ (reference sequence).